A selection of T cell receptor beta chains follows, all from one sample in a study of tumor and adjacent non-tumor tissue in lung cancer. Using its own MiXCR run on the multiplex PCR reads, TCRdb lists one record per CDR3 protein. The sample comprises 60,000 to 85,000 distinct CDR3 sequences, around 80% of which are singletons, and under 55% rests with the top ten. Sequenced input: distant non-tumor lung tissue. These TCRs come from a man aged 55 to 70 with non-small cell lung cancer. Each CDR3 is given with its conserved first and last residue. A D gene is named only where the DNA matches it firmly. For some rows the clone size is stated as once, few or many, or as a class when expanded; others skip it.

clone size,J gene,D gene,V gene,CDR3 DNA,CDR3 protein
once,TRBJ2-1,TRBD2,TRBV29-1,TGCAGCGCTGAAGATCCGAGGCGGGAGGGATACTATAATGTGCAGTTCTTC,CSAEDPRREGYYNVQFF
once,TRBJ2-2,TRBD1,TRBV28,TGTGCCAGCTGTGATCCGGGACAGGGATTAGCCGGGCAGCTGTTTTTT,CASCDPGQGLAGQLFF
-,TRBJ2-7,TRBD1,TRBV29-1,TGTAGCGCAACAAGAGGGGGACAGTGTTCCCACAAGCAGTACTTC,CSATRGGQCSHKQYF
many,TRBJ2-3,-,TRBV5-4,TGTGCCAGCAGCTCTCGGACAAATACGCAGTATTTT,CASSSRTNTQYF
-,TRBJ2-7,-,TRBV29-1,TGCAGCGTTATGAGGGCAGTCAGCTCCTACGGGCAGTACTTC,CSVMRAVSSYGQYF
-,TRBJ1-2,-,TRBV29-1,TGCAGTGTTGAAGAACAGGGAGATGGCTACAACTTC,CSVEEQGDGYNF
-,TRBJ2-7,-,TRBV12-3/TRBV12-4,TGTTCTAGCAGTGGCGAATATGACTACGAGCAGTACTTC,CSSSGEYDYEQYF
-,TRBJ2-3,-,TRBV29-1,TGCAGCGCTGTAATAATCGACTACACTAGCACAGATACGCAGTATTTT,CSAVIIDYTSTDTQYF
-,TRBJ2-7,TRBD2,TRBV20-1,TGCAGTGCTGGAAGCGGGAGATGGAACGAGCAGTACTTC,CSAGSGRWNEQYF
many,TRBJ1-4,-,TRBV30,TGTGCCTGGAGCCCCGCTCGGTCCCCTAATGAAAAACTGTTTTTT,CAWSPARSPNEKLFF
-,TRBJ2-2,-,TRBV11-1,TGTGCCAGCAACTATACAAGTGACACCGGGGAGCTATTTTTT,CASNYTSDTGELFF
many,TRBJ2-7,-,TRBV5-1,TGCGCCAGCAGCTATGGGCCTACCTACGAGCAGTACTTC,CASSYGPTYEQYF
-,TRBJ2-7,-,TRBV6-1,TGCGCCAGCAGTGAAGCGCTAACGGGACTGACCCCCTACGAGCAGTACTTC,CASSEALTGLTPYEQYF
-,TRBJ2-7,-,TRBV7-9,TGTGCCAGCAGCTTATTAGTTCTATCGGACGGTACGTGCGAGCAGTACTTC,CASSLLVLSDGTCEQYF
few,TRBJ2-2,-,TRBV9,TGTGCCAGCAGCCCCTGGAGAGCGACCAACACCGGGGAGCTGTTTTTT,CASSPWRATNTGELFF
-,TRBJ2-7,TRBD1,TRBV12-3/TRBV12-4,TGTGTCAGCAGTCCCGGGACAGGGGGTCTCGAACACTACTTC,CVSSPGTGGLEHYF
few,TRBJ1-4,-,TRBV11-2,TGTGCCAGCAGCCTTGGACACGGGAATGAAAAACTGTTTTTT,CASSLGHGNEKLFF
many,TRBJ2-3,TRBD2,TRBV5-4,TGTGCCAGCAGCCGGCGACTAGCGGGAGGGGCAGATACGCAGTATTTT,CASSRRLAGGADTQYF
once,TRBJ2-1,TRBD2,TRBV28,TGTGCCAGCAGTGTGACTAGCCGTTCCTACAATGAGCAATTCTTC,CASSVTSRSYNEQFF
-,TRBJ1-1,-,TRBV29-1,TGCAGCGGAGCCGGGACAAGGAACACTGAAGCTTTCTTT,CSGAGTRNTEAFF
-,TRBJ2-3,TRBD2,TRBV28,TGTGCCAGCAGTCCAGAACTAGCGGGAAGCGCAGATACGCGGTATTTT,CASSPELAGSADTRYF
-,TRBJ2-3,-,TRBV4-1,TGCGCCAGTAGCCAAGAGATGTCCGCAGATACACAGTATTTT,CASSQEMSADTQYF
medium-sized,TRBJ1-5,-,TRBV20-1,TGCAGTGCTCAGGCGGGGACGGAACAGCCCCAGCATTTT,CSAQAGTEQPQHF
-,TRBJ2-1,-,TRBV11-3,TGTGCTAACAGCTCACGCAGGAGCTCCTACAATGGGCAGTTCTTC,CANSSRRSSYNGQFF
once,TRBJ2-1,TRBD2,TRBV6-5,TGTGCCAGCAGTTATTACCTAAGGACTAGCGGGAGGGCCTACACCTACAATGAGCAGTCCTTC,CASSYYLRTSGRAYTYNEQSF
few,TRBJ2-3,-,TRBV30,TGTGCCTGGAGTGTAGCCCCGGGAATAGATACGCAGTATTTT,CAWSVAPGIDTQYF
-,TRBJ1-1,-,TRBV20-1,TGCAATGTTGTAGGGATCACTGAAGCTTTCTTT,CNVVGITEAFF
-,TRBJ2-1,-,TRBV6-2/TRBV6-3,TGTGCCAGCAGTTACAATATACGCGAGAGTTTCCTCCCAGAGCAGTTCTTC,CASSYNIRESFLPEQFF
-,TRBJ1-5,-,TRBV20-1,TGCAATGCTAGAGCCAGAGACATGGTCAATCAGCCCCGGCATTTT,CNARARDMVNQPRHF
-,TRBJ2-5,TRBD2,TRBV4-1,TGCGCCAGCGGCCCCCAGCGGGAGGGGAAAGAGACCCGGTACTTC,CASGPQREGKETRYF
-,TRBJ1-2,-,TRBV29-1,TGCAGCGCCCGAGACAGAGTACCCACCTCTAACTATGGCTACACATTC,CSARDRVPTSNYGYTF
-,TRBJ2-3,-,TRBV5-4,TGTGTCAACAGTCCTATCGAGTGGGAGCCGGGAGATACGCAGTATTTT,CVNSPIEWEPGDTQYF
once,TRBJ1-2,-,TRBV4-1,TGCGCCAGTAGCCAGGCCGGGTCGAAGGGTGGCTTCATCTTC,CASSQAGSKGGFIF
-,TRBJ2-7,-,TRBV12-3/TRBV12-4,TGTGCCAACAGTGACGAATATGGCTACGAGCAGTGCTTC,CANSDEYGYEQCF
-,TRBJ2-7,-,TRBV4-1,TGTGCCTGCAGCCAAGACCGGCACCATTCCTACGAGCAGTACTTC,CACSQDRHHSYEQYF
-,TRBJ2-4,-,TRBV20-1,TGCAGTGCTAGGGATGTGACTGTAACCAAAAACATTCAGTACTTC,CSARDVTVTKNIQYF
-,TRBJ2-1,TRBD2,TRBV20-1,TGCAGTGCTAGAGATCTCAGCGGGAGGGTAGTAGAGCAGTTCTTC,CSARDLSGRVVEQFF
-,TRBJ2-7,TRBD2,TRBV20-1,TGCAATGCTAGAGAAAGCGGGATAGTGTCCTACGAGCAGTACTTC,CNARESGIVSYEQYF
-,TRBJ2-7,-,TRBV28,TGTGTCAGCATGCGTAGAGGTGAGCAGTACTTC,CVSMRRGEQYF
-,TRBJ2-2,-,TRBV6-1,TGTGCCAGCACCCCCAACCCACCCCGGGAGAACACCGGGGAGCTGTTTTTT,CASTPNPPRENTGELFF
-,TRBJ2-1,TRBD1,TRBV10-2,TGCGCCAGCAGTGAGTCGCCGACAGGGGCCTTAAATGAGCAGTTCTTC,CASSESPTGALNEQFF
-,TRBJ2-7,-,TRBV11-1,TGTGCCAGCAGCTCCTACAGACAGGCCCACGAGCAGTACTTC,CASSSYRQAHEQYF
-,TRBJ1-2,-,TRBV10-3,TGTGCCATCAGTGAGTCTGGGCAGAGGAGTCATTGCTACACATTC,CAISESGQRSHCYTF
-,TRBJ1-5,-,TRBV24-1,TGTGCCAGCCAATACGATAGCAATCAGCCCCAGCATTTT,CASQYDSNQPQHF
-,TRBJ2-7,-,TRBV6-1,TGTGCCAGCAATGAAGCCCTGAGGGGTTACGAGCAGTACTTC,CASNEALRGYEQYF
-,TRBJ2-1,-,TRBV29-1,TGCAGCGTTGATAGGGGGAGCTCCTATAATAAGCAGTTCTTC,CSVDRGSSYNKQFF
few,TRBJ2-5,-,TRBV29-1,TGCAGCGTAGTTGACAGTTACCAAGAGACCCAGTACTTC,CSVVDSYQETQYF
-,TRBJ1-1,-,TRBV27,TGTGCCAGCAGTTTGTCGGGCTTCGGGGGCCACACTGAAGCTGTCTTT,CASSLSGFGGHTEAVF
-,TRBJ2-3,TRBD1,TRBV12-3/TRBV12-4,TGTGCCTGCAGTTTCCCGGCCCTGCAGGGGGTCGCAGATACGCAGTATTTT,CACSFPALQGVADTQYF
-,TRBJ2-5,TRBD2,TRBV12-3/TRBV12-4,TGTGCCAGCAGTTTAACGGGGGGGACGAAGGGAGAGACCCAGTACTTC,CASSLTGGTKGETQYF
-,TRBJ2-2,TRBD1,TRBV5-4,TGTGCCAGCAGCGTAGTGACGACAGGGTCGACGATAGTGTTTTTT,CASSVVTTGSTIVFF
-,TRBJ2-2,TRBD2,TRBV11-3,TGTGCCGGCAGTCTACGGGGGGTCGGGGAGCTGTTTTTT,CAGSLRGVGELFF